This TCR beta chain was sequenced during a study of OX40 agonist ivuxolimab in advanced cancers. The study's findings and limits: There was clonal expansion of CD4+ and CD8+ blood T cells by week 6 at 0.1 to 3.0 mg/kg. Still undetermined is the antigen specificity of the expanded peripheral T cells.

Produced via immunoSEQ multiplex PCR; TCRdb's table is partial and in-frame only. The profile shows roughly 80,000 clones, approximately 83% of them singletons. Concerning this clone itself: Its target is unknown.

Trimming removed 5 bases from V and 2 bases from J, with 13 bases in between. Germline assignment: CDR1 SGHTA and CDR2 FQGNSA. This CDR3 is 14 amino acids long. This sequence was found in an adult with an advanced solid tumor such as melanoma, head and neck, liver or kidney cancer. The chain combines TRBV7-2 with TRBJ2-7, with D perhaps TRBD1 or TRBD2 (6 bases each). Specimen: CD4+ or CD8+ T cells sorted from blood, collected in a trial of the OX40 agonist ivuxolimab. In nucleotides, the CDR3 is TGTGCCAGCAGCCCCGGAGGGGGGACCTACGAGCAGTACTTC. Translated, it gives CASSPGGGTYEQYF.